This T cell receptor beta chain was identified in a study of blood T cell repertoires in COVID-19. A word on this clone: Other DNA sequences in this specimen translate into the identical CDR3.

The data were produced by immunoSEQ multiplex PCR, yet TCRdb's version contains in-frame clones alone and is incomplete. The sample gives 300,000 to 400,000 clones, around 85% of which show up once; under 2% is in the top ten. The germline gives CDR1 MNHEY, CDR2 SMNVEV (reference sequence). This CDR3 region has 15 residues. With 3 bases removed from V and 1 base from J, the gap between germline ends came to 10 bases. This clonotype was sampled from a woman aged 30 to 39 who had been exposed to COVID-19. Sequencing input: PBMCs or T cells enriched from blood (not recorded which). This rearrangement joins TRBV27 to TRBJ1-5; perhaps TRBD1 as D (5 bases). CDR3 bases: TGTGCCAGCAGTTTCCGGGGGGGGAGCAATCAGCCCCAGCATTTT. Translating it yields CASSFRGGSNQPQHF.